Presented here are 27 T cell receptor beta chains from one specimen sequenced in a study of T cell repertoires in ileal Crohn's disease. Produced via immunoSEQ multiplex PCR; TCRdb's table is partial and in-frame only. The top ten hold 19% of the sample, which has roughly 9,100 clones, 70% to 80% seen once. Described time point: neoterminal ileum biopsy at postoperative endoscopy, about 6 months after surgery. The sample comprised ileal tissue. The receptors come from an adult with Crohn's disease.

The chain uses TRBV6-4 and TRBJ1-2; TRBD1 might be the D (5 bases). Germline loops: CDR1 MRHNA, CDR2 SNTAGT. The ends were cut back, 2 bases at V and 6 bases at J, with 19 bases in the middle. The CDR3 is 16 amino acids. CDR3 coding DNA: TGTGCCAGCAGTGACACCTCACAGGCAGGGTGGGATGGCTACACCTTC. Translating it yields CASSDTSQAGWDGYTF.

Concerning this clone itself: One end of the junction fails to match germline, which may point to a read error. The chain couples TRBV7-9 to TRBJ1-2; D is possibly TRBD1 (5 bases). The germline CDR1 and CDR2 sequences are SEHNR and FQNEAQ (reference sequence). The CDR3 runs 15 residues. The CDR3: CVSSLFPGDNYGYTF. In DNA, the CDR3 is TGTGTCAGCAGCTTATTCCCGGGGGATAACTATGGCTACACCTTC.

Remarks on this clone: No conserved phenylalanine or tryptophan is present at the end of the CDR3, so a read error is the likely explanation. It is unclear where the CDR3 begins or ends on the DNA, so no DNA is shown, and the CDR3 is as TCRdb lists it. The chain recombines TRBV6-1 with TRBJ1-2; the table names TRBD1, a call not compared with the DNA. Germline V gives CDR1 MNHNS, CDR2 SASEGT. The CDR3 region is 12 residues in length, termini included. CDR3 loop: CASSGAPRGRGI.

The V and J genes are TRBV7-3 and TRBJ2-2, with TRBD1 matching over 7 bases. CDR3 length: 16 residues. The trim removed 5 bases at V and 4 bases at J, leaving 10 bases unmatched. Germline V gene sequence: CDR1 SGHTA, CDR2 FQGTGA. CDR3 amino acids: CASSPQGIKPTGELFF. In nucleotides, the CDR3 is TGTGCCAGCAGCCCACAGGGGATAAAGCCCACCGGGGAGCTGTTTTTT.

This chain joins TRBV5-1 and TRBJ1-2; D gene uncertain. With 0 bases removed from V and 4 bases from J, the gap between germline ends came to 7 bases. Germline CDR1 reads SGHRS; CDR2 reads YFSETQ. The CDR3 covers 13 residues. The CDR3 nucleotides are TGCGCCAGCAGCTTGGCGGCAGGCTATGGCTACACCTTC. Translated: CASSLAAGYGYTF.

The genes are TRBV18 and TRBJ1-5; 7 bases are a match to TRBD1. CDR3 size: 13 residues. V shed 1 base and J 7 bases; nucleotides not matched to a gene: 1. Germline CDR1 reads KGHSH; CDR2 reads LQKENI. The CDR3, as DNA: TGTGCCAGCTCACCACTACAGGGGCAGCCCCAGCATTTT. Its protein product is CASSPLQGQPQHF.

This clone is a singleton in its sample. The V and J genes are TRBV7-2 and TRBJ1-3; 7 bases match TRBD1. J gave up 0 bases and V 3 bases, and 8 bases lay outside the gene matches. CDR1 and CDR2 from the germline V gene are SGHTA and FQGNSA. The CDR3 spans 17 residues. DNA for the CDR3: TGTGCCAGCAGCTTGGTTGGGGCAGGGGGCTCTGGAAACACCATATATTTT. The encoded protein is CASSLVGAGGSGNTIYF.

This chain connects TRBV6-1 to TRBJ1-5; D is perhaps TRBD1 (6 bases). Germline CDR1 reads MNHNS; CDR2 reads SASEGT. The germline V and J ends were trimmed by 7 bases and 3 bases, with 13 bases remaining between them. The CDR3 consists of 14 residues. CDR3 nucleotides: TGTGCCAGCATGGACAGATGGTACAATCAGCCCCAGCATTTT. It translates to CASMDRWYNQPQHF.

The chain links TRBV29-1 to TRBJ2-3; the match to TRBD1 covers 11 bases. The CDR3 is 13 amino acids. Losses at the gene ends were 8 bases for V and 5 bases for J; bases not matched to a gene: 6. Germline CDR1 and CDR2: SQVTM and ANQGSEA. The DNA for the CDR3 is TGCAGCATCCGGGGGACAGGGGGAGATACGCAGTATTTT. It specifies CSIRGTGGDTQYF.

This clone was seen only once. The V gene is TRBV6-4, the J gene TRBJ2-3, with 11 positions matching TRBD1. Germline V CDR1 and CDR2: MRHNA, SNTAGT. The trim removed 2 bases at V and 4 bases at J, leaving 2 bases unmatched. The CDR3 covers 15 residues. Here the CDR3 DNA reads TGTGCCAGCAGTGACAGGACAGGGGGCGCAGATACGCAGTATTTT. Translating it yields CASSDRTGGADTQYF.

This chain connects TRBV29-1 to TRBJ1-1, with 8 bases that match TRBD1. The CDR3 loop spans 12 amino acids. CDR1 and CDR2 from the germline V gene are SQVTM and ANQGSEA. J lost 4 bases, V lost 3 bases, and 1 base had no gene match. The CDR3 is CSVDRGLTEAFF. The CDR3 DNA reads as TGCAGCGTTGACAGGGGGCTCACTGAAGCTTTCTTT.

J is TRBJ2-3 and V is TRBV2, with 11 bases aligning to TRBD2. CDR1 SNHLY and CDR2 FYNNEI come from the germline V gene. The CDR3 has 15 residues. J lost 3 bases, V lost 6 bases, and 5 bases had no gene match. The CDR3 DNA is TGTGCCAGCAGACAGACTAGCGGGGATACAGATACGCAGTATTTT. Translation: CASRQTSGDTDTQYF.

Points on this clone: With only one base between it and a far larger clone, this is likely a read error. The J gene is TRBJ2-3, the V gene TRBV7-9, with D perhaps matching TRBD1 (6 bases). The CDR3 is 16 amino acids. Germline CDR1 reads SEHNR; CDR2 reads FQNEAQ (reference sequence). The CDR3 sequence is CAGSSGHHTSTDTQYF. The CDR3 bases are TGTGCCGGCAGCTCGGGACACCATACTAGCACAGATACGCAGTATTTT.

The CDR3 coding sequence is TGCGCCAGCAGCTTGTCTCGGGGGACTAGCGGGAGGTCTCTCCCCTACGAGCAGTACTTC. Its translation is CASSLSRGTSGRSLPYEQYF. The rearrangement joins TRBV5-1 to TRBJ2-7; 15 bases match TRBD2. The V gene end was trimmed by 1 base and the J gene end by 2 bases; junction bases not matched to a gene: 13. Germline assignment: CDR1 SGHRS and CDR2 YFSETQ. The CDR3 loop spans 20 amino acids.

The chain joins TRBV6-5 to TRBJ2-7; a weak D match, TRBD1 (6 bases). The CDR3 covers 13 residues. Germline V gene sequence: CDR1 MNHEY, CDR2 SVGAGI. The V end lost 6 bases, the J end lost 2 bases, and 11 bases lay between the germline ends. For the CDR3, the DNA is TGTGCCAGCAGCCACAGGGATGCCTACGAGCAGTACTTC. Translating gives CASSHRDAYEQYF.

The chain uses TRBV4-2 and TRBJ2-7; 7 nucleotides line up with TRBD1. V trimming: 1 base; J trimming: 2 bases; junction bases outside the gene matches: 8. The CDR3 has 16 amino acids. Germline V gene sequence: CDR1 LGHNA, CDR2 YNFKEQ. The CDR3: CASSQARGQGAYEQYF. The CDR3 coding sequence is TGTGCCAGCAGCCAAGCTAGGGGGCAGGGTGCCTACGAGCAGTACTTC.

In DNA form, the CDR3 reads TGCGCCAGCAGCCAGGGACAGGGTAGCGATGAGCAGTTCTTC. This translates into CASSQGQGSDEQFF. V is TRBV4-3 and J is TRBJ2-1; 9 positions agree with TRBD1. The CDR3 totals 14 residues. The ends lost 3 bases at V and 8 bases at J; junction bases unmatched: 5. Germline V lookup: CDR1 LGHNA, CDR2 YSLEER.

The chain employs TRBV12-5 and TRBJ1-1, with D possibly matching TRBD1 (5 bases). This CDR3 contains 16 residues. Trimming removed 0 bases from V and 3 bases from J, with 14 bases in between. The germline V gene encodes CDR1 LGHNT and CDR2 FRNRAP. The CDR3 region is CASGLVQGGLYTEAFF. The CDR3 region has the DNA TGTGCTAGTGGTTTGGTCCAGGGTGGCCTCTACACTGAAGCTTTCTTT. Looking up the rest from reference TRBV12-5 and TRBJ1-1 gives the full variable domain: DARVTQTPRHKVTEMGQEVTMRCQPILGHNTVFWYRQTMMQGLELLAYFRNRAPLDDSGMPKDRFSAEMPDATLATLKIQPSEPRDSAVYFCASGLVQGGLYTEAFFGQGTRLTVV.

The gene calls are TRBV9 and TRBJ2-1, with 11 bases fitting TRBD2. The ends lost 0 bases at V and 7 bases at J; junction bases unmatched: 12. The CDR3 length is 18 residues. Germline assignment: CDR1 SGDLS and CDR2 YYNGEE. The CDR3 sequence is CASSVVPLGTSGGNEQFF. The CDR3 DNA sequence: TGTGCCAGCAGCGTAGTCCCCCTCGGGACTAGCGGAGGGAATGAGCAGTTCTTC. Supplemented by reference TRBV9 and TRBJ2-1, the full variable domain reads DSGVTQTPKHLITATGQRVTLRCSPRSGDLSVYWYQQSLDQGLQFLIQYYNGEERAKGNILERFSAQQFPDLHSELNLSSLELGDSALYFCASSVVPLGTSGGNEQFFGPGTRLTVL.

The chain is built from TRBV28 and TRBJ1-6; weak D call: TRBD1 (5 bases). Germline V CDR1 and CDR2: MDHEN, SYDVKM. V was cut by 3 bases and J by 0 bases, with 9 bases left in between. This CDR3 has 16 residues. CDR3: CASSLGGTSYNSPLHF. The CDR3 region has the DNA TGTGCCAGCAGTTTGGGAGGGACCTCCTATAATTCACCCCTCCACTTT.

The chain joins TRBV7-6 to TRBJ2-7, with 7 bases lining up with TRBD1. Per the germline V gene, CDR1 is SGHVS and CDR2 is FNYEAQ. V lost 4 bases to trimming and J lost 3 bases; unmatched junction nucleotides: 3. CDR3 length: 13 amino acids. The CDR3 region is CASSYGDSYEQYF. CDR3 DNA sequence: TGTGCCAGCAGCTATGGGGACAGCTACGAGCAGTACTTC.

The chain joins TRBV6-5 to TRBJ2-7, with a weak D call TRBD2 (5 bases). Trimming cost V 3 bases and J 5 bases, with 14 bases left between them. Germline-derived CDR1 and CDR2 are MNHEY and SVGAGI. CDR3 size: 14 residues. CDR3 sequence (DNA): TGTGCCAGCAGTTATGGCCCGGGGTTGAACGAGCAGTACTTC. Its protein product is CASSYGPGLNEQYF.

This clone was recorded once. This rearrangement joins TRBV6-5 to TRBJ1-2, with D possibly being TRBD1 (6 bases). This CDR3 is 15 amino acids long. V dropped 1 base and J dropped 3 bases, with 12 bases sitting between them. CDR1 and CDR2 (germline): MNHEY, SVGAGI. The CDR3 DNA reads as TGTGCCAGCAGTTACTGGCAACAGGGTGACTATGGCTACACCTTC. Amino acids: CASSYWQQGDYGYTF.

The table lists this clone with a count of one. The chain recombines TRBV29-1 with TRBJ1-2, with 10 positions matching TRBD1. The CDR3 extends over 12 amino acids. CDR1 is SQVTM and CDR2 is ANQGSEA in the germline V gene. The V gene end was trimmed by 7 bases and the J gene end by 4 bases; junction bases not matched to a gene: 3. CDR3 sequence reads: CSGGDRGYGYTF. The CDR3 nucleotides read TGCAGCGGCGGGGACAGGGGCTATGGCTACACCTTC.

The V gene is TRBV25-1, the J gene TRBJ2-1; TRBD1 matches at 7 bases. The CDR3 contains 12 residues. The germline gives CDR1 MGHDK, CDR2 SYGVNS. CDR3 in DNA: TGTGTCGTCGGGACAGTCTACAATGAGCAGTTCTTC. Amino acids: CVVGTVYNEQFF. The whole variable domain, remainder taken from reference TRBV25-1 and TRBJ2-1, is EADIYQTPRYLVIGTGKKITLECSQTMGHDKMYWYQQDPGMELHLIHYSYGVNSTEKGDLSSESTVSRIRTEHFPLTLESARPSHTSQYLCVVGTVYNEQFFGPGTRLTVL.

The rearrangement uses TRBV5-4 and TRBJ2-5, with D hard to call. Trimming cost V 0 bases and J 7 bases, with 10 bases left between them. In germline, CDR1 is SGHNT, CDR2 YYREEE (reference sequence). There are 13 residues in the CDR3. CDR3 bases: TGTGCCAGCAGCTTGGAACCTCCAGGGACCCAGTACTTC. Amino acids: CASSLEPPGTQYF.

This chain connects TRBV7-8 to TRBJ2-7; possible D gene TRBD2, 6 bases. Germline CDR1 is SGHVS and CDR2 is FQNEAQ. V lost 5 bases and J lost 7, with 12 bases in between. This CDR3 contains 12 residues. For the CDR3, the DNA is TGTGCCAGCAGCGGGGTAGGAGGGGAGCAGTACTTC. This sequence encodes CASSGVGGEQYF.